A selection of T cell receptor beta chains follows, all from one sample in a study of blood T cell repertoires in COVID-19. Here immunoSEQ multiplex PCR was the method, and the copy in TCRdb shows in-frame clones only, minus some. The repertoire consists of more than 110,000 clones, with roughly 85% occurring once and the leading ten covering 2.5% to 3%. Sequencing was carried out using peripheral blood. Receptors originate from a man in his forties or fifties with acute or convalescent COVID-19. Each CDR3 is given with its conserved first and last residue. Fields, in order: D gene, clone size, J gene, V gene, CDR3 protein, CDR3 DNA. D genes are given only for firm matches. Not every row has a clone size; where given, it reads once, few, many or a size class.

D: -; size: -; J: TRBJ1-2; V: TRBV2; CDR3: CASTGDLYGYTF; DNA: TGTGCCAGCACCGGGGATTTGTATGGCTACACCTTC
D: -; size: few; J: TRBJ2-7; V: TRBV11-3; CDR3: CASRQNQVTGNSYEQYF; DNA: TGTGCCAGCAGACAAAATCAGGTTACAGGGAACTCCTACGAGCAGTACTTC
D: -; size: -; J: TRBJ1-5; V: TRBV30; CDR3: CAWSVQGYQPQHF; DNA: TGTGCCTGGAGTGTACAGGGTTATCAGCCCCAGCATTTT
D: TRBD2; size: -; J: TRBJ2-7; V: TRBV6-1; CDR3: CASSLMTSGRYEQYF; DNA: TGTGCCAGCAGTCTTATGACTAGCGGCCGTTACGAGCAGTACTTC
D: -; size: -; J: TRBJ1-4; V: TRBV2; CDR3: CASSENRGSNEKLFF; DNA: TGTGCCAGCAGTGAAAATAGGGGATCGAATGAAAAACTGTTTTTT
D: -; size: -; J: TRBJ1-1; V: TRBV7-8; CDR3: CASRLGLGGGSGTEAFF; DNA: TGTGCCAGCAGACTGGGACTGGGAGGGGGGTCGGGCACTGAAGCTTTCTTT
D: -; size: -; J: TRBJ1-5; V: TRBV7-2; CDR3: CASSSGRNNQPQHF; DNA: TGTGCCAGCAGCTCAGGGAGGAACAATCAGCCCCAGCATTTT
D: -; size: -; J: TRBJ1-2; V: TRBV25-1; CDR3: CASRRDHYGYTF; DNA: TGTGCCAGTAGACGGGATCACTATGGCTACACCTTC
D: -; size: -; J: TRBJ1-4; V: TRBV25-1; CDR3: CASSEGLQPGEKLFF; DNA: TGTGCCAGCAGTGAAGGCCTACAACCGGGTGAAAAACTGTTTTTT
D: TRBD1; size: -; J: TRBJ1-1; V: TRBV18; CDR3: CASSPGTGMNTEAFF; DNA: TGTGCCAGCTCACCCGGGACAGGGATGAACACTGAAGCTTTCTTT
D: -; size: -; J: TRBJ1-1; V: TRBV6-5; CDR3: CASNRRVTEAFF; DNA: TGTGCCAGCAATAGGAGGGTTACTGAAGCTTTCTTT
D: TRBD1; size: -; J: TRBJ2-5; V: TRBV11-2; CDR3: CASSAGTAKETQYF; DNA: TGTGCCAGCAGCGCAGGGACAGCTAAAGAGACCCAGTACTTC